The 14 T cell receptor beta chains listed next were all sequenced from one sample in a study of T cell responses to AZD1222 COVID-19 vaccine. Assay: immunoSEQ multiplex PCR; the TCRdb copy retains only in-frame clones and omits some. The sample has about 110,000 clones, just under 95% seen once. The sample here was peripheral blood, taken on day 0 of AZD1222 vaccination. Receptors originate from an adult in good health.

J is TRBJ2-1 and V is TRBV27, with TRBD2 matching 13 bases. Germline V gene data show CDR1 as MNHEY and CDR2 as SMNVEV (reference sequence). CDR3 length equals 17 residues. The trim removed 5 bases at V and 6 bases at J, leaving 10 bases unmatched. This CDR3 is CASSAGLAGVNSNEQFF. In DNA, the CDR3 is TGTGCCAGCAGTGCAGGACTAGCGGGAGTCAATAGCAATGAGCAGTTCTTC.

The CDR3 spells CASSLGGIRYQPQHF. CDR3 sequence (DNA): TGTGCCAGCAGTTTGGGTGGGATTCGGTATCAGCCCCAGCATTTT. This chain joins TRBV2 and TRBJ1-5, with D uncertain. V dropped 5 bases and J dropped 5 bases, with 16 bases sitting between them. CDR1 is SNHLY and CDR2 is FYNNEI in the germline V gene. The CDR3 loop spans 15 amino acids.

The chain joins TRBV6-5 to TRBJ1-5; D is undetermined. The ends were cut back, 4 bases at V and 1 base at J, with 8 bases in the middle. Germline V gene data show CDR1 as MNHEY and CDR2 as SVGAGI. The CDR3 runs 14 residues. This CDR3 is CASSLSRSNQPQHF. CDR3 nucleotides: TGTGCCAGCAGTTTATCCAGAAGCAATCAGCCCCAGCATTTT.

The V and J genes are TRBV5-5 and TRBJ1-1; the D gene is possibly TRBD1 (5 bases). Trimming pared 4 bases from V and 4 bases from J, leaving 11 bases between. This CDR3 region has 13 residues. Germline V CDR1 and CDR2: SGHKS, YYEKEE (reference sequence). The CDR3, as DNA: TGTGCCAGCAGCGTCGGGACGGGCACTGAAGCTTTCTTT. Its protein is CASSVGTGTEAFF.

This clone has only one observation. The gene calls are TRBV28 and TRBJ2-2; TRBD2 matches at 14 bases. Germline CDR1 reads MDHEN; CDR2 reads SYDVKM. V dropped 5 bases and J dropped 7; count of bases not matched to a gene: 3. The CDR3 contains 15 residues. The CDR3 protein is CASSPGTSGSGELFF. Here the CDR3 DNA reads TGTGCCAGCAGTCCTGGGACTAGCGGGAGCGGGGAGCTGTTTTTT.

The genes are TRBV6-2 or TRBV6-3 and TRBJ1-5; D is uncertain. V was cut by 4 bases and J by 7 bases, with 14 bases left in between. Looked up from germline, CDR1 is MNHEY and CDR2 is SVGEGT. The CDR3 consists of 14 residues. The CDR3 reads CASSLRQPKQPQHF. CDR3 bases: TGTGCCAGCAGTTTGAGGCAGCCGAAGCAGCCCCAGCATTTT.

The chain links TRBV7-6 to TRBJ2-3; D ambiguous. The CDR3 is made up of 16 amino acids. Per the germline V gene, CDR1 is SGHVS and CDR2 is FNYEAQ. V lost 1 base and J 0 bases, leaving 11 bases between the germline ends. This chain's CDR3 is CASSLGRYKSTDTQYF. The CDR3 DNA reads TGTGCCAGCAGCTTAGGCAGGTACAAAAGCACAGATACGCAGTATTTT.

This chain links TRBV28 with TRBJ1-3; 7 bases match TRBD1. Germline lookup yields CDR1 MDHEN and CDR2 SYDVKM. V lost 1 base to trimming and J lost 0 bases; unmatched junction nucleotides: 3. This CDR3 has 16 residues. In nucleotides, the CDR3 is TGTGCCAGCAGTTTATTCAGGGGGGACTCTGGAAACACCATATATTTT. Encoded protein: CASSLFRGDSGNTIYF.

CDR3 DNA: TGTGCCAGCCAAGGGACTAGCGGGTACAATGAGCAGTTCTTC. Amino acid sequence: CASQGTSGYNEQFF. The chain is built from TRBV2 and TRBJ2-1, with 12 bases that match TRBD2. The CDR3 has 14 residues. Germline CDR1 reads SNHLY; CDR2 reads FYNNEI. Trimming cost V 8 bases and J 4 bases; bases outside gene matches: 3.

V gene TRBV28 combines with J gene TRBJ2-3; no definite D call. Trimming removed 3 bases at V and 2 bases at J, with 12 bases between. Germline loops: CDR1 MDHEN, CDR2 SYDVKM. CDR3 length: 15 residues. CDR3 sequence: CASSFRARTTDTQYF. The CDR3 region has the DNA TGTGCCAGCAGTTTCCGGGCTAGAACCACAGATACGCAGTATTTT.

This clone appeared a few times. This chain connects TRBV19 to TRBJ1-2, with 7 bases identical to TRBD1. Trimming cost V 5 bases and J 6 bases; bases outside gene matches: 15. CDR3 length: 16 residues. Germline V lookup: CDR1 LNHDA, CDR2 SQIVND (reference sequence). CDR3 nucleotides: TGTGCCAGTAGTCCAACCCCGAACAGGGGCGGTCATGGCTACACCTTC. It translates to CASSPTPNRGGHGYTF.

CDR3 nucleotides: TGTGCCAGCAGTTACTCGGGACAGGGATCCACTGAAGCTTTCTTT. Translation gives CASSYSGQGSTEAFF. The rearrangement uses TRBV6-5 and TRBJ1-1, with 9 bases matching TRBD1. The V and J ends lost 0 bases and 4 bases, in that order; junction bases with no gene match: 3. CDR3 size: 15 residues. Germline lookup yields CDR1 MNHEY and CDR2 SVGAGI.

This chain connects TRBV5-5 to TRBJ2-4; 8 bases agree with TRBD2. Germline CDR1 and CDR2: SGHKS and YYEKEE (reference sequence). CDR3 length: 14 residues. V lost 3 bases to trimming and J lost 5 bases; unmatched junction nucleotides: 4. The CDR3 protein is CASSSGLGQNIQYF. In DNA, the CDR3 is TGTGCCAGCAGCTCGGGACTAGGGCAAAACATTCAGTACTTC.

The rearrangement links TRBV9 to TRBJ2-6, with unresolved D. In germline, CDR1 is SGDLS, CDR2 YYNGEE. V was clipped by 5 bases and J by 2 bases, with 5 bases between them. The CDR3 loop spans 13 amino acids. The CDR3 is CASRNTGANVLTF. The DNA of the CDR3 is TGTGCCAGCAGGAATACTGGGGCCAACGTCCTGACTTTC.